This is a list of T cell receptor beta chains from one sample in a study of blood T cell repertoires in COVID-19. The assay was immunoSEQ multiplex PCR, and TCRdb's table has in-frame clones only and misses some. The sample has 100,000 or so clones, around four fifths seen once. Sequences were obtained from peripheral blood. These receptors all stem from a human donor in a cohort sampled during active COVID-19. CDR3s include the opening cysteine and the closing phenylalanine or tryptophan. A D gene is named only where the DNA matches it firmly. For some rows the clone size is stated as once, few or many, or as a class when expanded; others skip it.

TRBV27	-	TRBJ1-2	-	CASSPGGSHYGYTF	TGTGCCAGCAGCCCCGGGGGGTCCCACTATGGCTACACCTTC
TRBV6-6	-	TRBJ1-5	TRBD1	CASRTSRQGADQPQHF	TGTGCCAGCAGAACATCGAGACAGGGGGCGGATCAGCCCCAGCATTTT
TRBV11-2	once	TRBJ2-1	TRBD2	CASSTTLAGGPLF	TGTGCCAGCAGCACCACGTTAGCGGGGGGGCCGCTCTTC
TRBV4-3	-	TRBJ1-2	-	CASSQWGRNHGYTF	TGCGCCAGCAGCCAATGGGGGCGGAATCATGGCTACACCTTC
TRBV18	-	TRBJ2-7	TRBD1	CASSPGTGGYEQYF	TGTGCCAGCTCACCAGGGACAGGGGGGTACGAGCAGTACTTC
TRBV7-6	many	TRBJ1-6	TRBD1	CASSLGRGNSPLHF	TGTGCCAGCAGCTTAGGCAGGGGGAATTCACCCCTCCACTTT
TRBV19	-	TRBJ1-1	-	CASSIGGTGVTSTEAFF	TGTGCCAGTAGTATAGGGGGGACGGGGGTGACGAGCACTGAAGCTTTCTTT
TRBV3-1/TRBV3-2	-	TRBJ2-7	TRBD2	CASSQTSDEQYF	TGTGCCAGCAGCCAAACTAGCGACGAGCAGTACTTC
TRBV7-9	few	TRBJ1-5	-	CASSSDDWYSNQPQHF	TGTGCCAGCAGCTCAGATGATTGGTATAGCAATCAGCCCCAGCATTTT
TRBV20-1	-	TRBJ1-2	-	CSASAGFYGYTF	TGCAGTGCTAGTGCCGGGTTCTATGGCTACACCTTC
TRBV7-2	-	TRBJ2-3	TRBD1	CASSSPDRTGDTQYF	TGTGCCAGCAGCTCACCGGACAGGACCGGAGATACGCAGTATTTT
TRBV28	-	TRBJ2-3	TRBD1	CASSLDRGSTDTQYF	TGTGCCAGCAGTCTCGACAGGGGAAGCACAGATACGCAGTATTTT
TRBV30	-	TRBJ1-4	-	CAWSYSEKLFF	TGTGCCTGGAGTTACAGTGAAAAACTGTTTTTT
TRBV6-6	-	TRBJ2-7	TRBD2	CASSYFSGGNGEQYF	TGTGCCAGCAGTTACTTTAGCGGGGGGAATGGCGAGCAGTACTTC
TRBV10-2	-	TRBJ2-5	TRBD1	CASSRTGGETQYF	TGCGCCAGCAGTCGGACAGGCGGGGAGACCCAGTACTTC
TRBV2	-	TRBJ1-4	-	CASSEAGATNEKLFF	TGTGCCAGCAGTGAAGCGGGAGCAACTAATGAAAAACTGTTTTTT
TRBV24-1	-	TRBJ2-5	-	CATSDLRGGWETQYF	TGTGCCACCAGTGATTTGAGGGGGGGCTGGGAGACCCAGTACTTC
TRBV6-1	-	TRBJ1-3	-	CASSDVGSISGNTIYF	TGTGCCAGCAGTGATGTAGGGAGCATCTCTGGAAACACCATATATTTT
TRBV19	few	TRBJ1-2	TRBD1	CASSNQGDRGLYGYTF	TGTGCCAGTAGTAATCAAGGGGACAGGGGACTCTATGGCTACACCTTC
TRBV5-1	-	TRBJ2-1	TRBD1	CASSPIPPTGQGANEQFF	TGCGCCAGCAGCCCCATCCCCCCGACGGGACAGGGGGCGAATGAGCAGTTCTTC
TRBV5-4	-	TRBJ2-7	TRBD1	CASSAGTGISYEQYF	TGTGCCAGCAGCGCCGGGACAGGTATCTCCTACGAGCAGTACTTC
TRBV29-1	-	TRBJ2-1	TRBD2	CSVEPGRGGSYNEQFF	TGCAGCGTTGAACCAGGTCGCGGGGGGAGTTACAATGAGCAGTTCTTC
TRBV9	-	TRBJ2-5	TRBD1	CASSTGTAYQETQYF	TGTGCCAGCAGCACCGGGACAGCGTACCAAGAGACCCAGTACTTC
TRBV6-1	-	TRBJ1-5	-	CASSEGGSNQPQHF	TGTGCCAGCAGTGAAGGCGGGAGCAATCAGCCCCAGCATTTT
TRBV20-1	-	TRBJ1-1	-	CSASLQNTEAFF	TGCAGTGCTAGTTTACAAAACACTGAAGCTTTCTTT
TRBV19	once	TRBJ2-5	-	CASSIISGGRETQYF	TGTGCCAGTAGTATAATTTCCGGGGGGCGCGAGACCCAGTACTTC
TRBV28	-	TRBJ2-7	TRBD1	CASSLGTGGEYF	TGTGCCAGCAGTTTGGGGACAGGGGGCGAGTACTTC
TRBV6-6	once	TRBJ1-2	TRBD1	CASSYSGRTGFGYTF	TGTGCCAGCAGTTACTCGGGTAGGACAGGCTTTGGCTACACCTTC
TRBV11-3	once	TRBJ2-1	TRBD2	CASSYSGTSRNEQFF	TGTGCCAGCAGCTACTCCGGGACTAGTAGAAATGAGCAGTTCTTC
TRBV7-9	many	TRBJ1-1	-	CASSARTVNTEAFF	TGTGCCAGCAGCGCCCGGACAGTGAACACTGAAGCTTTCTTT
TRBV3-1/TRBV3-2	-	TRBJ1-5	-	CASSQRLGVSNQPQHF	TGTGCCAGCAGCCAGCGACTAGGAGTCAGCAATCAGCCCCAGCATTTT
TRBV11-2	-	TRBJ2-7	TRBD1	CASSPSQGARNEQYF	TGTGCCAGCAGCCCCTCCCAGGGGGCGCGGAACGAGCAGTACTTC
TRBV4-2	-	TRBJ2-1	-	CASSRQLGAAYNEQFF	TGTGCCAGCAGCAGGCAGCTAGGGGCGGCCTACAATGAGCAGTTCTTC
TRBV6-5	-	TRBJ1-2	-	CASSPGRRTSYGYTF	TGTGCCAGCAGTCCCGGACGGAGGACTTCCTATGGCTACACCTTC
TRBV5-1	-	TRBJ2-7	-	CASSLGDTTYEQYF	TGCGCCAGCAGCTTGGGGGACACAACCTACGAGCAGTACTTC
TRBV4-1	-	TRBJ2-1	TRBD2	CASSLVPGTSGAHNEQFF	TGCGCCAGCAGCCTCGTTCCCGGGACTAGCGGGGCACACAATGAGCAGTTCTTC